The entry that follows covers one T cell receptor beta chain sequence. Authors' methods: Reference gene primers were amplified, and this amplification served to estimate nucleated cell counts. Data came from immunoSEQ multiplex PCR; TCRdb stores just in-frame clones and leaves some out. That table gives V, J and clone size, and the DNA gave D and trimming. The repertoire holds 40,000 to 60,000 clones, with around 85% as singletons. Germline V gives CDR1 SGHKS, CDR2 YYEKEE (reference sequence). Trimming pared 0 bases from V and 4 bases from J, leaving 14 bases between. The CDR3 covers 16 residues. This record comes from a study of blood T cell repertoires in COVID-19. The wider study: Acute-phase and convalescent COVID-19 samples originated in the United States, Italy and Spain. PBMCs, B-cell-depleted T cells, or T cells were the source of the cDNA or gDNA that made up the material.

What was sequenced was peripheral blood. This chain uses TRBV5-5 with TRBJ2-1, with D perhaps matching TRBD1 (5 bases). The clonotype originates from a human donor in a cohort sampled during active COVID-19. Here the CDR3 reads CASSLGGHIYYNEQFF. As DNA, the CDR3 is TGTGCCAGCAGCTTGGGCGGACACATCTATTACAATGAGCAGTTCTTC.